This T cell receptor (beta chain) is drawn from a study of control samples from healthy donors and cancer patients. A single count supports this clone. TCRdb's table, derived via immunoSEQ multiplex PCR, lists solely in-frame clones and lacks some. The sample has tens of thousands of clones, roughly 83% seen once. Germline lookup yields CDR1 SGHRS and CDR2 YFSETQ. The CDR3 length is 14 residues. Losses at the gene ends were 3 bases for V and 6 bases for J; bases not matched to a gene: 4. This TCR was recovered from a man aged 65-85 years with lung cancer. The sample consisted of PBMCs. V is TRBV5-1 and J is TRBJ2-1, with 9 positions matching TRBD1. CDR3 sequence (DNA): TGCGCCAGCAGCTGGGCGACAGGGGGCAATGAGCAGTTCTTC. Protein: CASSWATGGNEQFF.